This T cell receptor beta chain was obtained from a study of CD8 T cells in ankylosing spondylitis. The CDR3 extends over 15 amino acids. V lost 1 base to trimming and J lost 2 bases; unmatched junction nucleotides: 7. The V gene's germline CDR1 is DFQATT and CDR2 SNEGSKA (reference sequence). In regard to this clonotype: What it binds is not known.

Construction of TCR beta libraries was performed using quantitative 5'-RACE with molecular barcodes. TCRdb redid the calling of the 5' RACE reads with MiXCR, one entry per CDR3 protein. The sample includes hundreds of thousands of distinct CDR3 sequences, under 20% of them seen just once. General observations from the study: Seemingly distinctive of ankylosing spondylitis blood was a TCR beta motif formed by eight highly homologous variants.

The clonotype originates from a male donor with ankylosing spondylitis. Sequencing was done on a sample of blood, either unsorted or a sorted T cell fraction (not recorded which). V and J are TRBV20-1 and TRBJ2-7, with 8 bases fitting TRBD2. The CDR3 loop reads CSARASGRGPYEQYF. The DNA for the CDR3 is TGCAGTGCTAGAGCGAGCGGGAGAGGGCCCTACGAGCAGTACTTC.